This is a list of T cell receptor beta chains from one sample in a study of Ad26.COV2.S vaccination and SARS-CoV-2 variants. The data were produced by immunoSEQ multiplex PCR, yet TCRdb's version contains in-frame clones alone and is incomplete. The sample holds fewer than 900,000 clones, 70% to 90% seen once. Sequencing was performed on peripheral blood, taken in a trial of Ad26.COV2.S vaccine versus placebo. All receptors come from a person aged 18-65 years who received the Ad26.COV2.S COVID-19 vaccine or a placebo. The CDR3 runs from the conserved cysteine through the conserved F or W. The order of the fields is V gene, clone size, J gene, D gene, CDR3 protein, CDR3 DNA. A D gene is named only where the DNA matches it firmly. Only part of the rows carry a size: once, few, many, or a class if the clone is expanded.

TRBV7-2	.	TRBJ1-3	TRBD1	CASSSSTGNTIYF	TGTGCCAGCAGCTCCTCGACAGGGAACACCATATATTTT
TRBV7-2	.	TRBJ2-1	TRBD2	CASSLDRLAGGPKHNEQFF	TGTGCCAGCAGCTTAGATAGACTAGCGGGGGGGCCAAAACACAATGAGCAGTTCTTC
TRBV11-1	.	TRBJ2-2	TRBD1	CASSFWTGGNTGELFF	TGTGCCAGCAGCTTCTGGACAGGGGGCAACACCGGGGAGCTGTTTTTT
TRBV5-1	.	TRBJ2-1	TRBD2	CASSVPTSAYNEQFF	TGCGCCAGCAGCGTACCGACTAGCGCCTACAATGAGCAGTTCTTC
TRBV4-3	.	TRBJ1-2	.	CASSQGPGVNYGYTF	TGCGCCAGCAGCCAAGGGCCAGGGGTAAACTATGGCTACACCTTC
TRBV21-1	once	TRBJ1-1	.	CARRQEGGSTEAFF	TGTGCCAGAAGACAGGAGGGGGGGAGCACTGAAGCTTTCTTT
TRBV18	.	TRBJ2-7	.	CASSPGELYEQYF	TGTGCCAGCTCACCGGGTGAGCTCTACGAGCAGTACTTC
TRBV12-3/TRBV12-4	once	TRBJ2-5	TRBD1	CASRQTGAETQYF	TGTGCCAGCAGACAGACAGGGGCAGAGACCCAGTACTTC
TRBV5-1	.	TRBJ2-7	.	CASSPDLGSYEQYF	TGCGCCAGCAGCCCGGACTTGGGGTCCTACGAGCAGTACTTC
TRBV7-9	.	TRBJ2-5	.	CASSLGGGTQYF	TGTGCCAGCAGCTTAGGGGGAGGGACCCAGTACTTC
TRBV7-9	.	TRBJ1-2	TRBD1	CASSPWDREGGYGYTF	TGTGCCAGCAGCCCGTGGGACAGGGAGGGCGGCTATGGCTACACCTTC
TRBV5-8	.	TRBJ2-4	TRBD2	CASRRRGGHIQYF	TGTGCCAGCAGGCGCCGGGGGGGGCACATTCAGTACTTC
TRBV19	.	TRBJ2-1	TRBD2	CASSIGMGTSGRTNEQFF	TGTGCCAGTAGTATTGGGATGGGAACTAGCGGGAGGACCAATGAGCAGTTCTTC
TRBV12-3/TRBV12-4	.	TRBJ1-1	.	CASSLTMNTEAFF	TGTGCCAGCAGTTTGACTATGAACACTGAAGCTTTCTTT
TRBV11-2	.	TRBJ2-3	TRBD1	CASSQTGFTSTDTQYF	TGTGCCAGCAGCCAGACAGGGTTTACTAGCACAGATACGCAGTATTTT
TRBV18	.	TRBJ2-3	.	CASSPGFTSTDTQYF	TGTGCCAGCTCACCAGGGTTTACTAGCACAGATACGCAGTATTTT
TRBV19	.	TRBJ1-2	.	CASSIDTQGPYGYTF	TGTGCCAGTAGTATCGATACCCAGGGTCCCTATGGCTACACCTTC
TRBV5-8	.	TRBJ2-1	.	CASSLGGKYNEQFF	TGTGCCAGCAGCCTGGGAGGTAAGTACAATGAGCAGTTCTTC
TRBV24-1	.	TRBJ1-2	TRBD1	CATSDWDSKQASF	TGTGCCACCAGTGATTGGGACAGTAAACAGGCTTCCTTC
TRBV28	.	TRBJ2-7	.	CASSPPQLPGQYF	TGTGCCAGCAGTCCCCCCCAATTGCCAGGGCAGTACTTC
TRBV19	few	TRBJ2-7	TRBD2	CASSIVPSGPYEQYF	TGTGCCAGTAGTATCGTGCCTAGCGGCCCCTACGAGCAGTACTTC
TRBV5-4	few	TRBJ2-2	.	CASSPGPGELFF	TGTGCCAGCAGCCCCGGGCCCGGGGAGCTGTTTTTT
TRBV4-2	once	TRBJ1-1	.	CASSQDPAQGEAFF	TGTGCCAGCAGCCAAGATCCGGCTCAAGGTGAAGCTTTCTTT
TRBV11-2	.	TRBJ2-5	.	CASSFRWSNQETQYF	TGTGCCAGCAGCTTCCGGTGGAGTAACCAAGAGACCCAGTACTTC
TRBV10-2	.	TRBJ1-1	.	CASSEVVNTEAFF	TGCGCCAGCAGTGAGGTCGTGAACACTGAAGCTTTCTTT
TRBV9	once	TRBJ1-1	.	CASSYAGLNTEAFF	TGTGCCAGCAGCTACGCAGGGCTGAACACTGAAGCTTTCTTT
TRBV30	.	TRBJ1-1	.	CAWTHGQPNTEAFF	TGTGCCTGGACCCACGGCCAGCCGAACACTGAAGCTTTCTTT
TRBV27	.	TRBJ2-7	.	CASSLEGSYEQYF	TGTGCCAGCAGTTTAGAGGGCTCCTACGAGCAGTACTTC
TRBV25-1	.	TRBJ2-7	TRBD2	CASSDRGGSFSYEQYF	TGTGCCAGCAGTGATCGGGGGGGAAGTTTCTCCTACGAGCAGTACTTC
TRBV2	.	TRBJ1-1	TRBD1	CASTGQGPTEAFF	TGTGCCAGCACCGGACAGGGACCAACTGAAGCTTTCTTT
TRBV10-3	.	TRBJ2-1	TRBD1	CANSRDSSYNEQFF	TGTGCCAACTCCCGGGACAGCTCCTACAATGAGCAGTTCTTC
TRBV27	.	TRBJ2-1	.	CASKGPLSYNEQFF	TGTGCCAGTAAGGGGCCGTTGTCCTACAATGAGCAGTTCTTC
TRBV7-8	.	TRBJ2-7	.	CASSLEPTYEQYF	TGTGCCAGCAGCTTAGAACCCACCTACGAGCAGTACTTC
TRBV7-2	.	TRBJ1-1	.	CASRSYTRDTEAFF	TGTGCCAGCAGATCATATACACGGGACACTGAAGCTTTCTTT
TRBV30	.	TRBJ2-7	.	CAWSPGLDEQYF	TGTGCCTGGAGCCCCGGTCTGGACGAGCAGTACTTC
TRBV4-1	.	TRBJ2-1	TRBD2	CASSQDTSGGVSEQFF	TGCGCCAGCAGCCAAGATACGAGCGGGGGAGTTTCTGAGCAGTTCTTC
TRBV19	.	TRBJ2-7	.	CASRRDSLSYEQYF	TGTGCCAGTAGACGAGACAGCCTCTCCTACGAGCAGTACTTC
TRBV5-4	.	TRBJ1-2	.	CASSLDRNGYTF	TGTGCCAGCAGCTTAGACAGGAATGGCTACACCTTC
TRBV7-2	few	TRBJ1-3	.	CASSRNRAGNTIYF	TGTGCCAGCAGCCGCAACAGGGCCGGAAACACCATATATTTT
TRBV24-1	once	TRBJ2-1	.	CATSVSEYNEQFF	TGTGCCACCAGTGTTAGCGAGTACAATGAGCAGTTCTTC
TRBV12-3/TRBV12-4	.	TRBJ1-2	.	CASSQQGGYGYTF	TGTGCCAGCAGTCAACAGGGCGGGTATGGCTACACCTTC
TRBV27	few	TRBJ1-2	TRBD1	CASRAIGGSNYGYTF	TGTGCCAGCAGGGCCATAGGGGGCTCCAACTATGGCTACACCTTC